The rows below give T cell receptor beta chains drawn from one sample of a study of T-cell memory formation after mild COVID-19. In TCRdb, the 5' RACE reads were re-called with MiXCR into one record per CDR3 protein. Of 200,000 to 250,000 distinct CDR3 sequences listed, roughly 27% are singletons. The sequenced sample was PBMCs or a T cell subset sorted from them (not recorded which). These receptors were taken from an adult woman who had mild COVID-19 (a few samples of this study predate the infection). Cell type and time point are not known. Each CDR3 is given without its conserved first and last residue. The order of the fields is CDR3 protein, J gene, V gene.

ASSNIVQGTYEQY | TRBJ2-7 | TRBV25-1
ASSLETANEQY | TRBJ2-7 | TRBV7-6
ASSNSGGPYEQY | TRBJ2-7 | TRBV12-3/TRBV12-4
ATASRVNTEAF | TRBJ1-1 | TRBV15
ASSRAGGHNEQF | TRBJ2-1 | TRBV7-3
ASSWTGRFQETQY | TRBJ2-5 | TRBV7-8
ASSPSRREPQH | TRBJ1-5 | TRBV18
ASSLAAGGTEAF | TRBJ1-1 | TRBV5-1
ASSLMAEAF | TRBJ1-1 | TRBV7-9
ASSITGDYGYT | TRBJ1-2 | TRBV7-2
AWTTSGRVDEQF | TRBJ2-1 | TRBV7-9
ASSLVGRGDTQY | TRBJ2-3 | TRBV5-1
SARVVAGGGTDTQY | TRBJ2-3 | TRBV20-1
ASHPWGQLYEQY | TRBJ2-7 | TRBV6-2/TRBV6-3
ASTHRKGGNTEAF | TRBJ1-1 | TRBV12-3/TRBV12-4
SARDVTSGPPSYNEQF | TRBJ2-1 | TRBV20-1
ASSAGQGFNEQF | TRBJ2-1 | TRBV19
ASSPRRGTTDTQY | TRBJ2-3 | TRBV5-1
ATSRTDSTDTQY | TRBJ2-3 | TRBV15
ASSPPTGFNEQF | TRBJ2-1 | TRBV12-3/TRBV12-4
SVETLWRGAGDTEAF | TRBJ1-1 | TRBV29-1
ASSRDRRGNTGELF | TRBJ2-2 | TRBV12-3/TRBV12-4
SARGPEAF | TRBJ1-1 | TRBV20-1
ASSFRGNEQF | TRBJ2-1 | TRBV11-3
ASSFGPARRRNQPQH | TRBJ1-5 | TRBV7-6
ASSLRGRNEQY | TRBJ2-7 | TRBV7-8
ASSQDRWTEAF | TRBJ1-1 | TRBV14
SDALERDTQY | TRBJ2-3 | TRBV29-1
ASLPRTGNTEAF | TRBJ1-1 | TRBV7-2
ASSVRGSFGTDTQY | TRBJ2-3 | TRBV9
ASSPNGLAGDSYEQY | TRBJ2-7 | TRBV2
ASSLESGLDEQF | TRBJ2-1 | TRBV5-1
ASSRTGGGDYGYT | TRBJ1-2 | TRBV19
ASSQGTLYEQY | TRBJ2-7 | TRBV9
ASSPWEVAGVDTQY | TRBJ2-3 | TRBV3-1
ASNGGTGSHGYT | TRBJ1-2 | TRBV7-9
ASSPLGQGRYNEQF | TRBJ2-1 | TRBV18
ASSTRTSGSTDTQY | TRBJ2-3 | TRBV7-2
ASSFYAEPTEAF | TRBJ1-1 | TRBV5-1
ASSAGDRPYNEQF | TRBJ2-1 | TRBV9
ATSETGGTNGYT | TRBJ1-2 | TRBV24-1
ASSSPSGGFKETQY | TRBJ2-5 | TRBV5-1
ASSERSLAGGQETQY | TRBJ2-5 | TRBV4-2
ASILTIPITGELF | TRBJ2-2 | TRBV2
ASSWTGGATEAF | TRBJ1-1 | TRBV6-2/TRBV6-3
ASSLSIGSDTQY | TRBJ2-3 | TRBV27
SARDPGGHQETQY | TRBJ2-5 | TRBV20-1
AISDGTGSSYEQY | TRBJ2-7 | TRBV10-3
ASSTNTGELF | TRBJ2-2 | TRBV12-3/TRBV12-4
ASIKNLRNPYNEQF | TRBJ2-1 | TRBV6-1
ASSQDGLPQAEQY | TRBJ2-7 | TRBV4-3
ASSLDRVSTDTQY | TRBJ2-3 | TRBV18
ASSYSYGGRATGELF | TRBJ2-2 | TRBV6-5
ASSSSWRSEAF | TRBJ1-1 | TRBV11-2